Each of the 29 T cell receptor beta chains below was sequenced from the same sample in a study of T cell repertoires in cytomegalovirus infection. TCRdb ran MiXCR on the reads and lists one entry per CDR3 protein. The table lists some 390,000 distinct CDR3 sequences, around 18% of them singletons, with 8.5% to 10% in the top ten. Source material: PBMCs. These receptors all come from a human donor in good health (CMV status not recorded). Some clones in this sample may be carry-over from other donors' samples.

V gene TRBV7-2 combines with J gene TRBJ1-4, with unresolved D. Germline-derived CDR1 and CDR2 are SGHTA and FQGNSA. The CDR3 covers 15 residues. V was cut by 4 bases and J by 3 bases, with 12 bases left in between. CDR3: CASSSHSGANEKLFF. The CDR3 region has the DNA TGTGCCAGCAGCTCACACAGCGGAGCTAATGAAAAACTGTTTTTT.

This clonotype was seen just once. The chain carries TRBV4-1 and TRBJ2-1; D is unresolved. Germline CDR1 is MGHRA and CDR2 is YSYEKL. V dropped 0 bases and J dropped 7 bases, with 10 bases sitting between them. This CDR3 has 14 amino acids. CDR3 nucleotides: TGCGCCAGCAGCCAAGAGAGGTTTTCTAATGAGCAGTTCTTC. It is translated as CASSQERFSNEQFF.

On this clonotype: A much larger clone differs from this one at a single base, so this may be a read error. The chain combines TRBV12-3 or TRBV12-4 with TRBJ2-1; D is perhaps TRBD1 (6 bases). The CDR3 length is 13 residues. The CDR3 DNA reads as TGTGCCGGCAGACCCGGACAGTACAATGAGCAGTTCTTC. This sequence encodes CAGRPGQYNEQFF.

This clonotype was detected many times. The chain carries TRBV28 and TRBJ2-5; 8 bases match TRBD1. Germline V gene lookup returns CDR1 MDHEN and CDR2 SYDVKM. The length of the CDR3 is 15 residues. Trimming cost V 5 bases and J 5 bases; bases outside gene matches: 10. The CDR3 sequence: CASSLLTGDGETQYF. The CDR3 region has the DNA TGTGCCAGCAGTCTACTGACAGGGGATGGGGAGACCCAGTACTTC.

This chain links TRBV23-1 with TRBJ2-5; D could derive from TRBD1 or TRBD2 (6 bases each). TRBV23-1 is noted as an ORF with a role that remains uncertain. V lost 6 bases to trimming and J lost 2 bases, with 28 bases between them. The CDR3 contains 19 residues. CDR3 sequence: CASSPPSAAIGGWQETQYF. The CDR3 bases are TGCGCCAGCAGCCCCCCATCCGCAGCCATAGGGGGGTGGCAAGAGACCCAGTACTTC.

Written as DNA, the CDR3 is TGTGCCAGCAGTCCCCGATGGGGCCGGCAGGAGACCCAGTACTTC. Its translation is CASSPRWGRQETQYF. The V call is TRBV12-3 or TRBV12-4, the J call TRBJ2-5; weak D call: TRBD1 (5 bases). The CDR3 is made up of 15 amino acids. Trimming removed 5 bases from V and 5 bases from J, with 18 bases in between.

This clonotype was picked up a small number of times. The genes are TRBV7-9 and TRBJ1-1; tentative D call: TRBD1 (6 bases). CDR1 is SEHNR and CDR2 is FQNEAQ in the germline V gene (reference sequence). This CDR3 comprises 16 residues. V dropped 4 bases and J dropped 0 bases, with 15 bases sitting between them. The CDR3 protein is CASSSPFRGMNTEAFF. CDR3 nucleotide sequence: TGTGCCAGCAGCTCCCCTTTCAGGGGCATGAACACTGAAGCTTTCTTT.

A few counts support this clonotype. The genes are TRBV20-1 and TRBJ2-1; 8 bases line up with TRBD2. This CDR3 contains 14 residues. V was clipped by 3 bases and J by 0 bases; unmatched bases: 1. Germline V gene data show CDR1 as DFQATT and CDR2 as SNEGSKA (reference sequence). CDR3 residues: CSASGGVSYNEQFF. The DNA for the CDR3 is TGCAGTGCTAGCGGGGGGGTCTCCTACAATGAGCAGTTCTTC.

This clonotype was counted a few times. This chain links TRBV12-3 or TRBV12-4 with TRBJ1-6; D possibly corresponds to TRBD1 (5 bases). V gave up 8 bases and J gave up 2 bases, with 16 bases separating them. CDR3 length: 16 amino acids. CDR3 loop: CASRGLGGTYNSPLHF. The DNA of the CDR3 is TGTGCCAGCCGGGGTTTGGGGGGGACCTATAATTCACCCCTCCACTTT.

This clonotype came up a few times. J is TRBJ1-5 and V is TRBV18, with D maybe TRBD1 (6 bases). This CDR3 comprises 15 residues. V gave up 1 base and J gave up 7 bases, with 14 bases separating them. From germline, CDR1 is KGHSH and CDR2 LQKENI. The CDR3 DNA sequence: TGTGCCAGCTCACCACTGGCAGGGGTAAGGCAGCCCCAGCATTTT. It specifies CASSPLAGVRQPQHF. The full variable domain, rest sourced from reference TRBV18 and TRBJ1-5, is NAGVMQNPRHLVRRRGQEARLRCSPMKGHSHVYWYRQLPEEGLKFMVYLQKENIIDESGMPKERFSAEFPKEGPSILRIQQVVRGDSAAYFCASSPLAGVRQPQHFGDGTRLSIL.

This clonotype was picked up a small number of times. This chain joins TRBV19 and TRBJ1-3, with a tentative D call TRBD1 (6 bases). The V end lost 5 bases, the J end lost 1 base, and 27 bases lay between the germline ends. The germline V gene encodes CDR1 LNHDA and CDR2 SQIVND (reference sequence). This CDR3 is 20 amino acids long. In DNA form, the CDR3 reads TGTGCCAGTAGTCCTCGAGACTGGACAGCCGATAAAGTATCTGGAAACACCATATATTTT. The encoded protein is CASSPRDWTADKVSGNTIYF.

The chain uses TRBV7-2 and TRBJ1-1; D may be TRBD1 (6 bases). The V end lost 5 bases, the J end lost 2 bases, and 15 bases lay between the germline ends. This CDR3 has 15 amino acids. The germline CDR1 and CDR2 sequences are SGHTA and FQGNSA. The CDR3 is CASSAIRGENTEAFF. The CDR3 bases are TGTGCCAGCAGCGCGATCAGGGGCGAAAACACTGAAGCTTTCTTT.

This clonotype was counted ten times or more. Written as DNA, the CDR3 is TGTGCCAGCAGCGGCGACGGACGGATCTATGGCTACACCTTC. This sequence encodes CASSGDGRIYGYTF. V usage is TRBV7-2 and J usage is TRBJ1-2; no reliable D call. CDR1 is SGHTA, CDR2 FQGNSA, per germline. This CDR3 comprises 14 residues. Trimming removed 5 bases at V and 4 bases at J, with 14 bases between.

This clonotype was counted only a few times. V and J are TRBV7-9 and TRBJ2-7; D remains ambiguous. The V and J ends lost 5 bases and 2 bases respectively, with 16 bases between them. The CDR3 covers 15 residues. CDR1 is SEHNR, CDR2 FQNEAQ, per germline (reference sequence). Here the CDR3 DNA reads TGTGCCAGCAGCCATCCCCAAGGCATGGCCTACGAGCAGTACTTC. Its translation: CASSHPQGMAYEQYF.

This chain uses TRBV12-3 or TRBV12-4 with TRBJ2-2; D remains unclear. Trimming took 3 bases from V and 6 from J, leaving 14 bases between them. The CDR3 loop spans 15 amino acids. In DNA, the CDR3 is TGTGCCAGCAGTTTCGGGCTAAACGTGGCCGGGGAGCTGTTTTTT. Its translation: CASSFGLNVAGELFF.

The chain joins TRBV30 to TRBJ1-6; D ambiguous. The CDR3 is 13 residues long. The V end lost 3 bases, the J end lost 3 bases, and 6 bases lay between the germline ends. Germline V gene sequence: CDR1 GTSNPN, CDR2 SVGIG (reference sequence). CDR3 DNA: TGTGCCTGGAGATCAGGCTATAATTCACCCCTCCACTTT. Translated, it gives CAWRSGYNSPLHF. The full variable domain, in which reference TRBV30 and TRBJ1-6 provide the parts outside the CDR3, is SQTIHQWPATLVQPVGSPLSLECTVEGTSNPNLYWYRQAAGRGLQLLFYSVGIGQISSEVPQNLSASRPQDRQFILSSKKLLLSDSGFYLCAWRSGYNSPLHFGNGTRLTVT.

This clonotype has only a few counts. The V gene is TRBV20-1, the J gene TRBJ2-5; 10 nucleotides match TRBD2. Germline V gene data show CDR1 as DFQATT and CDR2 as SNEGSKA (reference sequence). V trimming: 8 bases; J trimming: 4 bases; junction bases outside the gene matches: 13. CDR3 length: 15 amino acids. In nucleotides, the CDR3 is TGCAGTATAATGAGGGGAGTAGCGGGAGGAGAGACCCAGTACTTC. This gives the protein CSIMRGVAGGETQYF.

This clonotype was seen only a few times. The chain recombines TRBV6-1 with TRBJ1-1, with D maybe TRBD1 (6 bases). Trimming cost V 7 bases and J 7 bases, with 16 bases left between them. Germline CDR1 is MNHNS and CDR2 is SASEGT. This CDR3 contains 13 residues. CDR3 nucleotides: TGTGCCAGCACGACTGGACAGTGGATTGAAGCTTTCTTT. Its translation: CASTTGQWIEAFF.

This clonotype appeared a few times. This chain connects TRBV7-9 to TRBJ1-4; no firm D call. CDR1 and CDR2 (germline): SEHNR, FQNEAQ (reference sequence). This CDR3 is built from 14 residues. V was pared by 5 bases and J by 8 bases, with 15 bases between. In nucleotides, the CDR3 is TGTGCCAGCAGCCGGCTGGCGGGTGACGAAAAACTGTTTTTT. Its protein product is CASSRLAGDEKLFF.

The V and J genes are TRBV19 and TRBJ2-3, with D perhaps TRBD2 (5 bases). The germline CDR1 and CDR2 sequences are LNHDA and SQIVND (reference sequence). The CDR3 is made up of 17 amino acids. Trimming left V 3 bases short and J 4 bases short, with 20 bases between. CDR3 region: CASSIAPTGTFSDTQYF. The CDR3 DNA reads as TGTGCCAGTAGTATCGCCCCCACGGGAACGTTTTCAGATACGCAGTATTTT.

The genes are TRBV28 and TRBJ2-1, with 7 bases lining up with TRBD2. This CDR3 spans 15 amino acids. Germline V gene lookup returns CDR1 MDHEN and CDR2 SYDVKM. The J segment lost 6 bases and the V segment lost 5 bases, leaving 10 bases of the junction unmatched. The chain's CDR3 is CASSGWEGGTNEQFF. CDR3 DNA sequence: TGTGCCAGCAGTGGTTGGGAGGGAGGGACCAATGAGCAGTTCTTC.

The chain carries TRBV7-9 and TRBJ1-5; the D gene is possibly TRBD1 (6 bases). V lost 5 bases and J 3 bases, leaving 11 bases between the germline ends. CDR3 length equals 14 residues. Germline-derived CDR1 and CDR2 are SEHNR and FQNEAQ (reference sequence). CDR3 nucleotides: TGTGCCAGCAGCCTACAGGGCCCCAATCAGCCCCAGCATTTT. It specifies CASSLQGPNQPQHF.

This sequence joins TRBV2 and TRBJ2-7; D may match TRBD1 or TRBD2 (5 bases each). This CDR3 is 16 amino acids long. Trimming pared 2 bases from V and 4 bases from J, leaving 18 bases between. Per the germline V gene, CDR1 is SNHLY and CDR2 is FYNNEI. The CDR3 region has the DNA TGTGCCAGCAGTGAACCATTACCGGGACGCCTGTACGAGCAGTACTTC. Amino acids: CASSEPLPGRLYEQYF.

This clonotype has ten or more counts. The chain recombines TRBV7-2 with TRBJ1-4; 8 positions match TRBD1. Per germline, CDR1 SGHTA and CDR2 FQGNSA. The trim removed 5 bases at V and 8 bases at J, leaving 7 bases unmatched. This CDR3 is built from 14 residues. DNA of the CDR3: TGTGCCAGCAGCCCGGGACAGGCGTTCGAAAAACTGTTTTTT. Translating it yields CASSPGQAFEKLFF.

The chain recombines TRBV7-9 with TRBJ1-2; D unclear. CDR1 is SEHNR, CDR2 FQNEAQ, per germline (reference sequence). Trimming pared 2 bases from V and 6 bases from J, leaving 22 bases between. The CDR3 consists of 17 residues. The CDR3 here is CASSLNAGRQLANGYTF. The CDR3 DNA sequence: TGTGCCAGCAGCTTAAACGCTGGCAGACAACTAGCAAATGGCTACACCTTC.

This clonotype was counted many times. The chain links TRBV7-9 to TRBJ1-1; unclear D gene. CDR1 and CDR2 from the germline V gene are SEHNR and FQNEAQ (reference sequence). The CDR3 covers 15 residues. The V and J ends lost 1 base and 0 bases respectively, with 9 bases between them. CDR3: CASSLGLGMNTEAFF. The CDR3 bases are TGTGCCAGCAGCTTAGGGTTGGGAATGAACACTGAAGCTTTCTTT.

This clonotype was seen a handful of times. The rearrangement links TRBV4-3 to TRBJ1-5; D perhaps matches TRBD1 (6 bases). Germline V gene data show CDR1 as LGHNA and CDR2 as YSLEER. With 5 bases removed from V and 6 bases from J, the gap between germline ends came to 14 bases. There are 14 residues in the CDR3. Here the CDR3 reads CASSVHRAGQPQHF. Written as DNA, the CDR3 is TGCGCCAGCAGCGTCCACAGGGCAGGTCAGCCCCAGCATTTT.

Comments on this clonotype: This may arise from a read error, as a much more abundant clone is one base away. J is TRBJ2-7 and V is TRBV12-3 or TRBV12-4; 10 positions match TRBD2. The CDR3 has 14 amino acids. J lost 2 bases, V lost 4 bases, and 2 bases had no gene match. The DNA of the CDR3 is TGTGCCAGCAGTTGGACTAGCGGCACCTACGAGCAGTACTTC. Its protein product is CASSWTSGTYEQYF.

This clonotype was counted only a few times. This chain links TRBV7-6 with TRBJ2-3; TRBD1 might be the D (6 bases). V was cut by 3 bases and J by 2 bases, with 12 bases left in between. The CDR3 covers 15 residues. The germline gives CDR1 SGHVS, CDR2 FNYEAQ. The CDR3 region is CASSFPGHATDTQYF. The DNA for the CDR3 is TGTGCCAGCAGCTTTCCGGGACACGCCACAGATACGCAGTATTTT.